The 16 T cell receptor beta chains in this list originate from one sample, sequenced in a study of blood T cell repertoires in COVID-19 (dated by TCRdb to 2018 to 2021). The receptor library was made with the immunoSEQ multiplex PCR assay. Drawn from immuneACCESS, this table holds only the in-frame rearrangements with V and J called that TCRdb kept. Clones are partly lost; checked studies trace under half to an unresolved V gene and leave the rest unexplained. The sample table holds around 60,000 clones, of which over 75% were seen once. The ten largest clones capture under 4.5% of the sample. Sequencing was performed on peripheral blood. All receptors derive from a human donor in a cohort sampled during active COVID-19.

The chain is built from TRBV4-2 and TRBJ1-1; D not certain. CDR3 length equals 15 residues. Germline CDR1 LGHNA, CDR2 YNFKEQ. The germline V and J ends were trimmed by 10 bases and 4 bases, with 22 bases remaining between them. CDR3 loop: CATTESGVGVTEAFF. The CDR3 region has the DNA TGTGCCACTACAGAATCGGGAGTCGGGGTCACTGAAGCTTTCTTT.

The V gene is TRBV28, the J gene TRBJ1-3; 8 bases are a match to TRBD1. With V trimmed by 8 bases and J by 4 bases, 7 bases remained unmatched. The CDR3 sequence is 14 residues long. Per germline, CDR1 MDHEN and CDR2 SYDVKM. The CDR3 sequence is CASVTGGSGNTIYF. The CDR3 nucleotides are TGTGCCAGCGTCACAGGGGGTTCAGGAAACACCATATATTTT.

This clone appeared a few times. The CDR3 nucleotides read TGTGCCAGCAGCGTAGCTCAGGGAGGATACGAGCAGTACTTC. It codes for CASSVAQGGYEQYF. This chain joins TRBV9 and TRBJ2-7; tentatively, D is TRBD2 (6 bases). CDR1 and CDR2 (germline): SGDLS, YYNGEE. The CDR3 runs to 14 residues. V lost 0 bases, J lost 4 bases, and 11 bases lay in between.

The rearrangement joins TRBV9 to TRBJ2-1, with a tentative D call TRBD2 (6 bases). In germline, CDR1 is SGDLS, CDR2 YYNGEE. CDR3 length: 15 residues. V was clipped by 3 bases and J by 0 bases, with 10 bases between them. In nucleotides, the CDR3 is TGTGCCAGCAGCGAGGGACTCCCCTCCTACAATGAGCAGTTCTTC. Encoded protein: CASSEGLPSYNEQFF.

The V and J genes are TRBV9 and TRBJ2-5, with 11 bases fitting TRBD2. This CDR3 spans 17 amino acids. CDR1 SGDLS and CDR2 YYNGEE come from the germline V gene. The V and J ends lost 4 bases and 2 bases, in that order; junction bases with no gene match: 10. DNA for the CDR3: TGTGCCAGCAGCCCGCGAACTAGCGGGGGACTTCAAGAGACCCAGTACTTC. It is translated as CASSPRTSGGLQETQYF.

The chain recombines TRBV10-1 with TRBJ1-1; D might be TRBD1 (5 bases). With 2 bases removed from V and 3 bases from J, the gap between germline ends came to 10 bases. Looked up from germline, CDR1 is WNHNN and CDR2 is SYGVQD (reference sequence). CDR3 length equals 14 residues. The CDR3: CASSEGGVDTEAFF. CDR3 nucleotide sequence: TGCGCCAGCAGTGAGGGAGGGGTGGACACTGAAGCTTTCTTT.

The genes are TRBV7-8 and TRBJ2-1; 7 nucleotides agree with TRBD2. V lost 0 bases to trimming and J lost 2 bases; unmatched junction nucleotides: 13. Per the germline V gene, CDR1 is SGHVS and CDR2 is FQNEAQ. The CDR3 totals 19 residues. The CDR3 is CASSLAFGRTSSTYNEQFF. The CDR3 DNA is TGTGCCAGCAGCTTAGCGTTCGGGAGGACGAGCAGCACCTACAATGAGCAGTTCTTC. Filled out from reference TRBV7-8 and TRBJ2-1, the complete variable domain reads GAGVSQSPRYKVAKRGQDVALRCDPISGHVSLFWYQQALGQGPEFLTYFQNEAQLDKSGLPSDRFFAERPEGSVSTLKIQRTQQEDSAVYLCASSLAFGRTSSTYNEQFFGPGTRLTVL.

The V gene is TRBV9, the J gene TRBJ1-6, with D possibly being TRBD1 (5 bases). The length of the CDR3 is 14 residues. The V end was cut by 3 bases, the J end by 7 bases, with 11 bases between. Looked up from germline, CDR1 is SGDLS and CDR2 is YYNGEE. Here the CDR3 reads CASSGQGENSPLHF. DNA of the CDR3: TGTGCCAGCAGCGGTCAGGGTGAGAATTCACCCCTCCACTTT. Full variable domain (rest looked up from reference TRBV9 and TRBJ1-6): DSGVTQTPKHLITATGQRVTLRCSPRSGDLSVYWYQQSLDQGLQFLIQYYNGEERAKGNILERFSAQQFPDLHSELNLSSLELGDSALYFCASSGQGENSPLHFGNGTRLTVT.

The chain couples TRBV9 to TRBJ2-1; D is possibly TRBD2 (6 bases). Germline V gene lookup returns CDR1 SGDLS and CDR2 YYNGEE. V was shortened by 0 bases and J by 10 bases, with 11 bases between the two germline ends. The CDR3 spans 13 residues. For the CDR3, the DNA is TGTGCCAGCAGCGTAGCGGGGGTTGGGGAGCAGTTCTTC. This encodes CASSVAGVGEQFF.

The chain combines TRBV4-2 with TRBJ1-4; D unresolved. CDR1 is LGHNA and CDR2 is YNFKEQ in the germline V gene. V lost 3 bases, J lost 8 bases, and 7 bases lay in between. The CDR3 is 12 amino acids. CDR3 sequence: CASSHNREKLFF. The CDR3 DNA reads TGTGCCAGCAGCCATAACAGAGAAAAACTGTTTTTT.

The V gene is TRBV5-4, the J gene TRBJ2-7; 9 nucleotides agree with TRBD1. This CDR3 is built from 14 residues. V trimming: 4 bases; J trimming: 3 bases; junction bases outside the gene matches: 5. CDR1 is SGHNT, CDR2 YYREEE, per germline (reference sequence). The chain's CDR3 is CASSDGTGIYEQYF. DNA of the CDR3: TGTGCCAGCAGCGACGGGACAGGGATCTACGAGCAGTACTTC.

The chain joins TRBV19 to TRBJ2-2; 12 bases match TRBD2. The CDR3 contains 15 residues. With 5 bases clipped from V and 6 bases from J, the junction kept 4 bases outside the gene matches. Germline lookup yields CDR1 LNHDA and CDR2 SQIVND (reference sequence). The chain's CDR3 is CASSPGLAGPGELFF. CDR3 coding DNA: TGTGCCAGTAGTCCAGGACTAGCGGGGCCCGGGGAGCTGTTTTTT.

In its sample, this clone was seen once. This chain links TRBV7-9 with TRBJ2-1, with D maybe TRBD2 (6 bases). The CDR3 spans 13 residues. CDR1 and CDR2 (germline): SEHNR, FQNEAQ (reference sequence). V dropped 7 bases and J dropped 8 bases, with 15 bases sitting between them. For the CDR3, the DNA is TGTGCCAGCACCCGGCGGGGTAGCGATGAGCAGTTCTTC. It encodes CASTRRGSDEQFF.

CDR3 sequence (DNA): TGCGCCAGCAGCACCTCAAGCACGCAAGAGACCCAGTACTTC. Its translation: CASSTSSTQETQYF. The chain carries TRBV5-1 and TRBJ2-5; D is uncertain. The V end lost 4 bases, the J end lost 2 bases, and 12 bases lay between the germline ends. CDR3 length equals 14 residues. Germline V gives CDR1 SGHRS, CDR2 YFSETQ. Together with reference TRBV5-1 and TRBJ2-5, the CDR3 gives the full variable domain: KAGVTQTPRYLIKTRGQQVTLSCSPISGHRSVSWYQQTPGQGLQFLFEYFSETQRNKGNFPGRFSGRQFSNSRSEMNVSTLELGDSALYLCASSTSSTQETQYFGPGTRLLVL.

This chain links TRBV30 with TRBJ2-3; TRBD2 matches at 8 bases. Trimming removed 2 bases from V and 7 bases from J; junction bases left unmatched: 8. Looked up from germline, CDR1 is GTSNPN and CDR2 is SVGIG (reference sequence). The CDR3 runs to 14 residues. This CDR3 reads CAWSIGGGRNTQYF. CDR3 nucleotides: TGTGCCTGGAGTATCGGGGGGGGCAGGAATACGCAGTATTTT.

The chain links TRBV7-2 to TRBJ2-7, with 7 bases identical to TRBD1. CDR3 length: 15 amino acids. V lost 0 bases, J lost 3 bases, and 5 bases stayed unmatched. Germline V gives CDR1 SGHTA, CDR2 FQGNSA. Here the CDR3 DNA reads TGTGCCAGCAGCTTAGCCCAGACAGGGAACTACGAGCAGTACTTC. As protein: CASSLAQTGNYEQYF.